Each of the 19 T cell receptor beta chains below was sequenced from the same sample in a study of CD8+CD57+ T cells in acquired aplastic anemia (dated by TCRdb to between 2017 and 2018). The sequencer listed for this sample is Illumina HiSeq 2000. Profiling of TCR beta VDJ combinations and CDR3 sequences used genomic DNA as the template. The raw public data were reprocessed by TCRdb itself: fastp quality trimming at Q25, MiXCR clonotype calling, in-frame beta chains only. Under each unique CDR3 protein, matching rows form one entry showing the most common genes and DNA. Present in this sample are 400,000 to 450,000 distinct CDR3 sequences, about 70% of which were seen just once. The leading ten clones occupy 4% of the sample. Sequenced sample: sorted CD4+, CD8+, or CD8+CD57+ T cells (not recorded which) from PBMCs. The receptors were sampled from a human donor in good health, serving as a control.

The chain recombines TRBV6-1 with TRBJ1-2; 7 bases line up with TRBD1. CDR1 is MNHNS and CDR2 is SASEGT in the germline V gene. The CDR3 consists of 16 residues. V shed 7 bases and J 6 bases; nucleotides not matched to a gene: 17. The CDR3 DNA follows: TGTGCCAGCACCACCTTAAGAGGGGGCGCTCAGGATGGCTACACCTTC. This sequence encodes CASTTLRGGAQDGYTF.

This clonotype was seen repeatedly, ten times or more. This sequence joins TRBV10-3 and TRBJ2-1; 8 nucleotides line up with TRBD2. The CDR3 contains 14 residues. The junction had 6 bases not matched to a gene; V was cut back by 2 bases and J by 9 bases. Germline loops: CDR1 ENHRY, CDR2 SYGVKD. In DNA, the CDR3 is TGTGCCATCAGTGAGGTCAGGGCGGGGGGTGAGCAGTTCTTC. Its translation: CAISEVRAGGEQFF.

This clonotype has at least ten counts. This chain links TRBV6-2 or TRBV6-3 with TRBJ2-7; TRBD2 matches at 14 bases. The CDR3 has 15 residues. Germline CDR1 and CDR2: MNHEY and SVGEGT. The J segment lost 3 bases and the V segment lost 6 bases, leaving 4 bases of the junction unmatched. This chain's CDR3 is CASSPGLAGGYEQYF. The CDR3 DNA is TGTGCCAGCAGCCCAGGACTAGCGGGGGGCTACGAGCAGTACTTC.

The chain couples TRBV5-4 to TRBJ2-7; tentative D call: TRBD1 (6 bases). CDR3 length: 15 residues. V shed 4 bases and J shed 2 bases, with 16 bases lying between them. The V gene's germline CDR1 is SGHNT and CDR2 YYREEE (reference sequence). The CDR3 DNA reads as TGTGCCAGCAGCCGCGCCGGGGCAGGGGCCTACGAGCAGTACTTC. Translation gives CASSRAGAGAYEQYF.

This clonotype was seen once. This rearrangement joins TRBV2 to TRBJ2-2; D remains ambiguous. Gene TRBJ2-3 matches the end of the DNA better, so the J call may be wrong. Germline V gene sequence: CDR1 SNHLY, CDR2 FYNNEI. CDR3 size: 15 residues. The CDR3 nucleotides are TGTGCCAGCAGCCCGAATGTCGGGAGCACAGATACGCAGTATTTT. This translates into CASSPNVGSTDTQYF.

Concerning this clonotype itself: Without the conserved terminal phenylalanine or tryptophan, this CDR3 likely stems from a read error. No DNA is shown, since the ends of the CDR3 on it are uncertain; the CDR3 is the one TCRdb lists. The chain recombines TRBV2 with TRBJ1-2. The CDR3 region is 13 residues in length, termini included. In germline, CDR1 is SNHLY, CDR2 FYNNEI. This CDR3 is CASSEAQYSGNTI.

Details on this clonotype: The CDR3 does not close with the conserved phenylalanine or tryptophan, likely indicating a read error. The limits of the CDR3 on the DNA are not certain, so only TCRdb's listed CDR3 is given. The chain carries TRBV2 and TRBJ1-2. The CDR3 length is 12 residues, termini included. The germline V gene encodes CDR1 SNHLY and CDR2 FYNNEI. The CDR3 loop is CASSATTYGDHP.

The sample holds many counts of this clonotype. The chain links TRBV12-3 or TRBV12-4 to TRBJ2-3, with D tentatively TRBD1 (8 bases). This CDR3 contains 16 residues. V dropped 5 bases and J dropped 2 bases, with 17 bases sitting between them. Here the CDR3 DNA reads TGTGCCAGCAGTCGGACAGGGAGGGGAAACACAGATACGCAGTATTTT. This gives the protein CASSRTGRGNTDTQYF.

The chain uses TRBV5-1 and TRBJ1-1, with 8 bases aligning to TRBD1. J was trimmed by 9 bases and V by 1 base; bases with no gene match: 5. Germline CDR1 and CDR2: SGHRS and YFSETQ. CDR3 length equals 13 residues. The CDR3 sequence: CASSLRAGGKAFF. The CDR3 DNA reads as TGCGCCAGCAGCTTGCGGGCAGGGGGCAAAGCTTTCTTT.

Details on this clonotype: One junction end disagrees with the germline gene, perhaps due to a read error. The chain employs TRBV7-7 and TRBJ1-1, with 7 nucleotides matching TRBD1. There are 15 residues in the CDR3. Germline assignment: CDR1 SSHAT and CDR2 FNYEAQ (reference sequence). The CDR3 here is CASSLGRDSSYEQFF. In nucleotides, the CDR3 is TGTGCTAGCAGCTTAGGGAGGGACAGTTCCTACGAGCAGTTCTTT.

With regard to this clonotype: At one of its ends the junction is not consistent with the germline gene, which may arise from a read error. J is TRBJ2-7 and V is TRBV9; 10 bases line up with TRBD1. The CDR3 covers 14 residues. Germline CDR1 and CDR2: SGDLS and YYNGEE. CDR3 in amino acids: CASSGRTGGAGIRF. The CDR3 DNA sequence: TGTGCCAGCAGCGGCAGGACAGGGGGAGCGGGGATACGCTTC.

Details on this clonotype: This CDR3 is missing its conserved last phenylalanine or tryptophan, likely due to a read error. No DNA is shown, since the ends of the CDR3 on it are uncertain; the CDR3 is the one TCRdb lists. This chain uses TRBV19 with TRBJ1-5; the D segment call TRBD1 is taken from the table without a DNA check. The V gene's germline CDR1 is LNHDA and CDR2 SQIVND (reference sequence). The CDR3 numbers 14 amino acids, ends counted. CDR3 sequence: CASTGQGCQPQHFG.

This sequence joins TRBV10-3 and TRBJ1-2, with D unresolved. Trimming cost V 0 bases and J 3 bases, with 14 bases left between them. CDR3 length: 16 residues. Germline V gene lookup returns CDR1 ENHRY and CDR2 SYGVKD. CDR3 coding DNA: TGTGCCATCAGTGAGTCGGACGGCGGGAAAGACTATGGCTACACCTTC. It specifies CAISESDGGKDYGYTF.

The sample holds many counts of this clonotype. The chain carries TRBV19 and TRBJ1-6; D not certain. This CDR3 is 19 amino acids long. The germline V gene encodes CDR1 LNHDA and CDR2 SQIVND (reference sequence). V was clipped by 0 bases and J by 2 bases, with 17 bases between them. As DNA, the CDR3 is TGTGCCAGTAGTATAGATGGTCGTGGCAGTAGCGCCTATAATTCACCCCTCCACTTT. It translates to CASSIDGRGSSAYNSPLHF. The whole variable domain, remainder taken from reference TRBV19 and TRBJ1-6, is DGGITQSPKYLFRKEGQNVTLSCEQNLNHDAMYWYRQDPGQGLRLIYYSQIVNDFQKGDIAEGYSVSREKKESFPLTVTSAQKNPTAFYLCASSIDGRGSSAYNSPLHFGNGTRLTVT.

This clonotype was seen a few times. The chain joins TRBV20-1 to TRBJ2-1; TRBD2 is a possible D gene (6 bases). Germline V CDR1 and CDR2: DFQATT, SNEGSKA (reference sequence). The germline V and J ends were trimmed by 0 bases and 7 bases, with 19 bases remaining between them. The CDR3 sequence is 16 residues long. The CDR3 nucleotides are TGCAGTGCTAGAGAGTGGAGTGGAGGGAGTAGGAATGAGCAGTTCTTC. It encodes CSAREWSGGSRNEQFF.

This clonotype was counted ten times or more. The J gene is TRBJ2-3, the V gene TRBV5-8, with D tentatively TRBD2 (6 bases). This CDR3 spans 16 amino acids. Trimming took 4 bases from V and 1 from J, leaving 16 bases between them. In germline, CDR1 is SGHTS, CDR2 YDEGEE. The CDR3 coding sequence is TGTGCCAGCAGCCCCGTGGAGGGATTTCGCACAGATACGCAGTATTTT. This encodes CASSPVEGFRTDTQYF.

The table lists this clonotype with a count of one. Its ends do not fully match the called genes, so a read error is possible. This chain links TRBV9 with TRBJ2-3; 11 bases line up with TRBD2. The CDR3 is 14 amino acids. Germline loops: CDR1 SGDLS, CDR2 YYNGEE. As DNA, the CDR3 is TGTGCCAGCAGCGCCGAACTAGCGGGGGCTGAGACCCATTTT. The encoded protein is CASSAELAGAETHF. The full variable domain, completed using reference TRBV9 and TRBJ2-3, is DSGVTQTPKHLITATGQRVTLRCSPRSGDLSVYWYQQSLDQGLQFLIQYYNGEERAKGNILERFSAQQFPDLHSELNLSSLELGDSALYFCASSAELAGAETHFGPGTRLTVL.

This sequence joins TRBV19 and TRBJ1-1; D unresolved. Germline lookup yields CDR1 LNHDA and CDR2 SQIVND (reference sequence). CDR3 length equals 13 residues. V gave up 9 bases and J gave up 9 bases, with 20 bases separating them. The chain's CDR3 is CASRYLETAKAFF. The DNA of the CDR3 is TGTGCCAGCAGATACCTTGAGACCGCTAAAGCTTTCTTT.

V and J are TRBV5-6 and TRBJ2-7, with D perhaps matching TRBD2 (6 bases). V shed 3 bases and J shed 5 bases, with 18 bases lying between them. This CDR3 has 15 residues. CDR1 and CDR2 from the germline V gene are SGHDT and YYEEEE. Here the CDR3 DNA reads TGTGCCAGCAGCTCCGGACTGTCGGGGGATGACGAGCAGTACTTC. Translating it yields CASSSGLSGDDEQYF.